This passage covers 25 T cell receptor beta chains from one sample sequenced in a study of shared clonotypes between healthy human individuals. Clones were read by immunoSEQ multiplex PCR, and TCRdb kept only the in-frame ones, dropping some. Seen here are under 600,000 clones, 90% to 97% observed once, and the top ten hold around 0.067%. Sequenced: naive CD4+ T cells sorted from blood. Subset reported: CD45RA+ positively selected. These receptors originate from a woman in her thirties in good health.

Concerning this clone: The sample contains more than one DNA sequence encoding this CDR3. The chain is built from TRBV18 and TRBJ2-2; D is perhaps TRBD1 (6 bases). V lost 3 bases and J lost 3, with 8 bases in between. This CDR3 has 14 residues. Germline V gene data show CDR1 as KGHSH and CDR2 as LQKENI. The CDR3 spells CASSPDRDTGELFF. The CDR3 nucleotides read TGTGCCAGCTCACCGGACAGAGACACCGGGGAGCTGTTTTTT.

The V gene is TRBV7-8, the J gene TRBJ2-7, with D maybe TRBD1 (5 bases). Per the germline V gene, CDR1 is SGHVS and CDR2 is FQNEAQ. V was cut by 5 bases and J by 5 bases, with 19 bases left in between. The CDR3 runs 15 residues. The CDR3 here is CASSVQRLRVHEQYF. The CDR3 DNA follows: TGTGCCAGCAGCGTCCAAAGACTCAGGGTTCACGAGCAGTACTTC.

The genes are TRBV6-5 and TRBJ2-3; unclear D gene. The CDR3 extends over 15 amino acids. From germline, CDR1 is MNHEY and CDR2 SVGAGI. The V end lost 0 bases, the J end lost 6 bases, and 13 bases lay between the germline ends. The CDR3 DNA reads TGTGCCAGCAGTTACTCTGGACGGCTCGGGGATACGCAGTATTTT. It encodes CASSYSGRLGDTQYF.

The V gene is TRBV10-2, the J gene TRBJ2-5, with TRBD2 matching over 8 bases. Trimming removed 2 bases from V and 7 bases from J; junction bases left unmatched: 9. The CDR3 is 15 residues long. The germline gives CDR1 WSHSY, CDR2 SAAADI. The CDR3 DNA reads TGCGCCAGCAGTGAGCACCCAGCGGGAGCGGGGACCCAGTACTTC. It specifies CASSEHPAGAGTQYF.

The V gene is TRBV4-2, the J gene TRBJ1-4; 9 bases map to TRBD1. CDR3 length equals 14 residues. V shed 4 bases, J shed 8 bases, and the junction held 5 bases outside the gene matches. The V gene's germline CDR1 is LGHNA and CDR2 YNFKEQ. CDR3 nucleotides: TGTGCCAGCAGCCGGGGACAGGGCGGAGAAAAACTGTTTTTT. This codes for CASSRGQGGEKLFF.

The V gene is TRBV6-1, the J gene TRBJ1-1; D perhaps matches TRBD1 (6 bases). V was cut by 5 bases and J by 1 base, with 8 bases left in between. This CDR3 is 13 amino acids long. Germline V gene data show CDR1 as MNHNS and CDR2 as SASEGT. The DNA of the CDR3 is TGTGCCAGCAGTAAGGGACAGAACACTGAAGCTTTCTTT. Protein product: CASSKGQNTEAFF.

This sequence joins TRBV29-1 and TRBJ1-1; weak D call: TRBD1 (6 bases). V was pared by 2 bases and J by 7 bases, with 14 bases between. The CDR3 is 13 residues long. Germline loops: CDR1 SQVTM, CDR2 ANQGSEA. In DNA form, the CDR3 reads TGCAGCGTTGAAATTACTGAAGGGGGTGAAGCTTTCTTT. This translates into CSVEITEGGEAFF.

Written as DNA, the CDR3 is TGTGCCAGCAGCCAGGGGACTATCCAGCCCCGCGAGACCCAGTACTTC. Translated: CASSQGTIQPRETQYF. The V and J genes are TRBV5-8 and TRBJ2-5, with a tentative D call TRBD2 (7 bases). CDR1 is SGHTS and CDR2 is YDEGEE in the germline V gene. The V and J ends lost 4 bases and 5 bases respectively, with 21 bases between them. This CDR3 region has 16 residues.

The J gene is TRBJ2-7, the V gene TRBV6-4, with D unclear. Trimming removed 7 bases from V and 6 bases from J, with 16 bases in between. Germline assignment: CDR1 MRHNA and CDR2 SNTAGT. The CDR3 runs to 13 residues. CDR3 loop: CASIFFRFVEQYF. The CDR3 region has the DNA TGTGCCAGCATTTTTTTTCGGTTCGTCGAGCAGTACTTC.

The gene calls are TRBV9 and TRBJ2-3; 9 bases are a match to TRBD2. The CDR3 contains 15 residues. With 6 bases clipped from V and 3 bases from J, the junction kept 8 bases outside the gene matches. Germline V gene data show CDR1 as SGDLS and CDR2 as YYNGEE. The CDR3 spells CASNLSGRRTDTQYF. CDR3 sequence (DNA): TGTGCCAGCAACCTAAGCGGGAGGAGGACAGATACGCAGTATTTT.

This chain links TRBV6-6 with TRBJ2-7, with D perhaps TRBD1 (6 bases). The CDR3 loop spans 15 amino acids. V was shortened by 4 bases and J by 5 bases, with 18 bases between the two germline ends. CDR1 MNHNY and CDR2 SVGAGI come from the germline V gene (reference sequence). The CDR3 DNA reads TGTGCCAGCAGTTCCCGGTCAGGGGTAATCGACGAGCAGTACTTC. It codes for CASSSRSGVIDEQYF.

The chain recombines TRBV7-2 with TRBJ2-4; 8 nucleotides match TRBD2. The CDR3 loop spans 13 amino acids. V shed 3 bases and J 8 bases; nucleotides not matched to a gene: 3. Germline assignment: CDR1 SGHTA and CDR2 FQGNSA. CDR3 protein: CASSLGLEDIQYF. DNA for the CDR3: TGTGCCAGCAGCTTGGGACTAGAAGACATTCAGTACTTC.

The chain joins TRBV5-1 to TRBJ2-1; the D gene is possibly TRBD2 (6 bases). Trimming removed 5 bases at V and 3 bases at J, with 21 bases between. Germline CDR1 reads SGHRS; CDR2 reads YFSETQ. This CDR3 region has 17 residues. This CDR3 reads CASRRVLEGLNYNEQFF. CDR3 in DNA: TGCGCCAGCAGGAGAGTTTTGGAGGGATTAAACTACAATGAGCAGTTCTTC.

CDR3 in amino acids: CASSRGIDYYEQYF. In nucleotides, the CDR3 is TGTGCCAGCAGTCGGGGCATTGATTACTACGAGCAGTACTTC. This rearrangement joins TRBV11-2 to TRBJ2-5; tentatively, D is TRBD1 or TRBD2 (5 bases each). The better agreement between TRBJ2-7 and the DNA end casts doubt on the J call. Per germline, CDR1 SGHAT and CDR2 FQNNGV. The CDR3 is 14 residues long.

The V and J genes are TRBV27 and TRBJ2-7; 9 bases line up with TRBD1. This CDR3 spans 15 amino acids. J gave up 6 bases and V 4 bases, and 10 bases lay outside the gene matches. Germline loops: CDR1 MNHEY, CDR2 SMNVEV (reference sequence). The chain's CDR3 is CASSWFGQGRSEQYF. CDR3 coding DNA: TGTGCCAGCAGTTGGTTCGGACAGGGGCGTTCCGAGCAGTACTTC.

This sequence joins TRBV28 and TRBJ1-1, with a possible D match to TRBD1 (6 bases). Germline lookup yields CDR1 MDHEN and CDR2 SYDVKM. The CDR3 is made up of 13 amino acids. The V and J ends lost 7 bases and 3 bases respectively, with 12 bases between them. The CDR3 DNA is TGTGCCAGCACCGGACAGTCTTACACTGAAGCTTTCTTT. Residues: CASTGQSYTEAFF.

This chain joins TRBV18 and TRBJ1-4; D is unclear. V was cut by 6 bases and J by 3 bases, with 8 bases left in between. This CDR3 has 13 amino acids. Germline assignment: CDR1 KGHSH and CDR2 LQKENI. Here the CDR3 reads CASSGSSNEKLFF. The CDR3 region has the DNA TGTGCCAGCTCGGGCAGCTCTAATGAAAAACTGTTTTTT.

The chain uses TRBV5-4 and TRBJ1-1, with 12 bases identical to TRBD1. Germline assignment: CDR1 SGHNT and CDR2 YYREEE (reference sequence). The J segment lost 1 base and the V segment lost 4 bases, leaving 5 bases of the junction unmatched. This CDR3 is 16 amino acids long. The CDR3 reads CASSKGQGARNTEAFF. The DNA for the CDR3 is TGTGCCAGCAGCAAGGGACAGGGGGCGAGGAACACTGAAGCTTTCTTT.

The chain couples TRBV5-1 to TRBJ2-1, with 12 bases identical to TRBD2. V lost 4 bases and J lost 1; bases outside the gene matches: 9. This CDR3 contains 18 residues. In germline, CDR1 is SGHRS, CDR2 YFSETQ. This CDR3 reads CASSARLAGEFSYNEQFF. Here the CDR3 DNA reads TGCGCCAGCAGCGCCCGACTAGCGGGAGAGTTTTCCTACAATGAGCAGTTCTTC.

V and J are TRBV6-6 and TRBJ2-7; tentatively, D is TRBD1 (7 bases). The CDR3 is made up of 15 amino acids. The germline CDR1 and CDR2 sequences are MNHNY and SVGAGI (reference sequence). V lost 5 bases to trimming and J lost 1 base, with 15 bases between them. CDR3 protein: CASSLIRGASYEQYF. The CDR3 coding sequence is TGTGCCAGCAGTCTGATCAGGGGGGCATCCTACGAGCAGTACTTC.

The chain carries TRBV18 and TRBJ1-2; D remains unclear. The CDR3 covers 13 residues. Trimming pared 2 bases from V and 8 bases from J, leaving 12 bases between. Germline lookup yields CDR1 KGHSH and CDR2 LQKENI. The CDR3 DNA is TGTGCCAGCTCACCAGCGATCCAGGACGGCTACACCTTC. Translated: CASSPAIQDGYTF.

V is TRBV7-6 and J is TRBJ1-5; D is possibly TRBD1 (6 bases). The germline V and J ends were trimmed by 2 bases and 6 bases, with 14 bases remaining between them. The CDR3 is 15 amino acids. Germline assignment: CDR1 SGHVS and CDR2 FNYEAQ. The CDR3 loop reads CASSLYSQGTQPQHF. CDR3 nucleotide sequence: TGTGCCAGCAGCTTATACTCTCAGGGGACTCAGCCCCAGCATTTT.

J is TRBJ1-1 and V is TRBV18; D is unclear. Germline lookup yields CDR1 KGHSH and CDR2 LQKENI. Between the trimmed V and J ends, which lost 0 bases and 11 bases, there was a span of 10 bases. This CDR3 comprises 12 residues. CDR3 protein: CASSPPMGRAFF. CDR3 coding DNA: TGTGCCAGCTCACCACCGATGGGAAGGGCTTTCTTT.

The chain is built from TRBV5-6 and TRBJ1-1; D call uncertain. The V gene lost 4 bases and the J gene lost 6 bases, with 16 bases spanning the gap. CDR1 and CDR2 from the germline V gene are SGHDT and YYEEEE. The CDR3 is 14 residues long. This CDR3 reads CASSRLWAEAEAFF. The CDR3 nucleotides are TGTGCCAGCAGCCGACTTTGGGCAGAAGCTGAAGCTTTCTTT.

The V and J genes are TRBV6-1 and TRBJ2-7, with D possibly being TRBD1 or TRBD2 (6 bases each). V gave up 4 bases and J gave up 5 bases, with 15 bases separating them. The CDR3 covers 14 residues. The germline gives CDR1 MNHNS, CDR2 SASEGT. The DNA of the CDR3 is TGTGCCAGCAGTGGAGGGGGGAGTGGCGACGAGCAGTACTTC. The encoded protein is CASSGGGSGDEQYF.